The present TCR beta chain was sequenced within a study of T-cell reconstitution after alpha-beta-depleted transplantation in children. The length of the CDR3 is 15 residues. Trimming pared 5 bases from V and 7 bases from J, leaving 18 bases between. Preparation of the TCRbeta library used unique molecular identifiers. TCRdb fed the PCR reads into MiXCR, producing one record per CDR3 protein. The table shows about 900,000 distinct CDR3 sequences, with roughly 29% occurring only once. In the case of this clonotype: Its antigen is unknown.

Regarding the study as a whole: Reports say that about two months after transplant, the alpha-beta T cells came out of several hundred graft clones that had expanded. Some patients' high day-60 TCRbeta diversity was attributed to recipient cells surviving conditioning. T-cell counts and diversity were attributed mostly to newly produced T cells one year after transplant.

The chain is built from TRBV12-3 or TRBV12-4 and TRBJ2-1; D call uncertain. Specimen: PBMCs, mostly from graft donor cells, collected 360 days after TCRalphabeta/CD19-depleted stem cell transplant. This receptor was taken from a boy under two years old who had a stem cell transplant for SCID, so the T cells may come from the graft donor. In nucleotides, the CDR3 is TGTGCCAGCAGTATTTTGACGCACCCTCCGAATGAGCAGTTCTTC. This codes for CASSILTHPPNEQFF.